Below, 18 T cell receptor beta chains from the same sample are listed, as sequenced in a study of human T cells and chemical hapten exposure (dated by TCRdb to the early 2020s). Explained via the paper, the time point label denotes: pre-sensitization, week 0. Sample treatment or condition, as interpreted from the label and publication: therapeutic diphenylcyclopropenone sensitization with weekly scalp DPC. Library method: RACE. Sequencing was carried out with a NextSeq 500. TCRdb reprocessed the public reads (quality trimming at Q25 with fastp, clone calling with MiXCR) and kept in-frame beta chains. Each entry merges the rows of one CDR3 protein and shows their most common DNA and genes. Present in this sample are roughly 64,000 distinct CDR3 sequences, roughly 10% of which were seen just once. Together, the top ten hold almost 4% of the sample. The source material was whole blood, sampled in connection with sensitization to the hapten diphenylcyclopropenone (DPC). Receptors originate from a woman in her thirties or forties with alopecia areata. Some clones in this sample may be carry-over from other donors' samples.

In this sample, this clonotype turned up many times. CDR3 in amino acids: CSARQGQIYGYTF. Written as DNA, the CDR3 is TGCAGCGCCAGACAGGGGCAAATTTATGGCTACACCTTC. V is TRBV29-1 and J is TRBJ1-2; 8 bases align to TRBD1. The ends lost 7 bases at V and 5 bases at J; junction bases unmatched: 9. The germline CDR1 and CDR2 sequences are SQVTM and ANQGSEA. This CDR3 has 13 amino acids.

V is TRBV7-2 and J is TRBJ1-1, with D unclear. V was cut by 2 bases and J by 0 bases, with 16 bases left in between. This CDR3 contains 17 residues. CDR1 SGHTA and CDR2 FQGNSA come from the germline V gene. CDR3 sequence: CASSLWHIQSLNTEAFF. In DNA, the CDR3 is TGTGCCAGCAGCTTATGGCACATCCAATCCTTGAACACTGAAGCTTTCTTT.

This sequence joins TRBV28 and TRBJ2-7, with a possible D match to TRBD1 (6 bases). The CDR3 is made up of 16 amino acids. Trimming removed 1 base from V and 2 bases from J, with 15 bases in between. Germline-derived CDR1 and CDR2 are MDHEN and SYDVKM. The CDR3 DNA is TGTGCCAGCAGTTTATCGCTAGGACAGTGGCCCTACGAGCAGTACTTC. It yields the protein CASSLSLGQWPYEQYF.

This clonotype was counted between two and nine times. The rearrangement uses TRBV5-4 and TRBJ2-1; TRBD2 aligns across 12 bases. The J segment lost 4 bases and the V segment lost 0 bases, leaving 2 bases of the junction unmatched. Germline CDR1 SGHNT, CDR2 YYREEE (reference sequence). CDR3 size: 16 residues. CDR3 sequence: CASSLDGTSGYNEQFF. CDR3 coding DNA: TGTGCCAGCAGCTTGGATGGGACTAGCGGGTACAATGAGCAGTTCTTC.

The table lists this clonotype with a few counts. V usage is TRBV5-1 and J usage is TRBJ2-1, with no clear D. CDR1 is SGHRS and CDR2 is YFSETQ in the germline V gene. The CDR3 covers 18 residues. The V and J ends lost 0 bases and 5 bases respectively, with 21 bases between them. The CDR3 DNA reads as TGCGCCAGCAGCTTGGTGGTTTTTGACAAATCACGTCACAATGAGCAGTTCTTC. Translation gives CASSLVVFDKSRHNEQFF.

Here the CDR3 reads CASSQAAGSPYEQYF. In DNA form, the CDR3 reads TGCGCCAGCAGCCAAGCGGCGGGCTCGCCCTACGAGCAGTACTTC. The rearrangement uses TRBV4-3 and TRBJ2-7; D is possibly TRBD2 (5 bases). The CDR3 has 15 residues. V was cut by 1 base and J by 2 bases, with 12 bases left in between. The germline CDR1 and CDR2 sequences are LGHNA and YSLEER.

This clonotype has a count of ten or more. V and J are TRBV5-5 and TRBJ1-2, with D perhaps matching TRBD1 (5 bases). V lost 0 bases to trimming and J lost 8 bases, with 17 bases between them. The length of the CDR3 is 15 residues. The germline CDR1 and CDR2 sequences are SGHKS and YYEKEE (reference sequence). In DNA form, the CDR3 reads TGTGCCAGCAGCTTGGGCTCAGGGTCTGCGGGAGGCTACACCTTC. This encodes CASSLGSGSAGGYTF.

A few counts support this clonotype. The gene calls are TRBV7-9 and TRBJ2-3; a possible D gene is TRBD2 (5 bases). This CDR3 spans 14 amino acids. Germline V CDR1 and CDR2: SEHNR, FQNEAQ (reference sequence). Trimming shortened V by 5 bases and J by 8 bases, and 17 bases separated the two germline ends. In nucleotides, the CDR3 is TGTGCCAGCAGCCCGGACTGGGGATCCGGTACGCAGTATTTT. Its protein is CASSPDWGSGTQYF.

This clonotype was observed a handful of times. The chain carries TRBV29-1 and TRBJ2-7, with D unresolved. Germline V gene sequence: CDR1 SQVTM, CDR2 ANQGSEA. The CDR3 is made up of 14 amino acids. Trimming left V 2 bases short and J 2 bases short, with 13 bases between. The CDR3 here is CSVELPRIPYEQYF. The CDR3 nucleotides are TGCAGCGTTGAACTTCCCAGGATCCCCTACGAGCAGTACTTC.

This chain links TRBV13 with TRBJ2-3; D could derive from TRBD1 or TRBD2 (5 bases each). Germline V gene sequence: CDR1 PRHDT, CDR2 FYEKMQ (reference sequence). V gave up 5 bases and J gave up 0 bases, with 21 bases separating them. The CDR3 sequence is 18 residues long. The CDR3 DNA reads as TGTGCCAGCAGCGACCGACTCACCACGGGGCTGAGCACAGATACGCAGTATTTT. As protein: CASSDRLTTGLSTDTQYF.

This clonotype showed up many times. V usage is TRBV12-3 or TRBV12-4 and J usage is TRBJ2-2, with D possibly being TRBD1 (6 bases). With 3 bases removed from V and 4 bases from J, the gap between germline ends came to 12 bases. There are 15 residues in the CDR3. The CDR3 loop reads CASSLWQGITGELFF. In DNA, the CDR3 is TGTGCCAGCAGTTTGTGGCAGGGGATCACCGGGGAGCTGTTTTTT.

This chain links TRBV19 with TRBJ2-2; TRBD2 agrees at 8 bases. The CDR3 has 15 residues. V lost 6 bases and J lost 6; bases outside the gene matches: 9. Germline V gene lookup returns CDR1 LNHDA and CDR2 SQIVND (reference sequence). The CDR3 nucleotides read TGTGCCAGTAGACAACGGGGGGGAGTCTCCGGGGAGCTGTTTTTT. Encoded protein: CASRQRGGVSGELFF.

This clonotype was recorded at least ten times. The chain is built from TRBV12-3 or TRBV12-4 and TRBJ2-1, with 10 bases aligning to TRBD1. This CDR3 is built from 17 residues. V was clipped by 3 bases and J by 7 bases; unmatched bases: 12. The CDR3 nucleotides are TGTGCCAGCAGTTTTGTAACCCCCGGGACAGGGGCGAATGAGCAGTTCTTC. This encodes CASSFVTPGTGANEQFF.

This clonotype came up many times. The chain carries TRBV4-3 and TRBJ2-2; 8 positions agree with TRBD2. The J segment lost 1 base and the V segment lost 1 base, leaving 5 bases of the junction unmatched. The CDR3 totals 17 residues. Germline V gene sequence: CDR1 LGHNA, CDR2 YSLEER. The CDR3 is CASSQGAGLGNTGELFF. The DNA of the CDR3 is TGCGCCAGCAGCCAAGGGGCGGGACTAGGGAACACCGGGGAGCTGTTTTTT.

The table lists this clonotype with many counts. This chain uses TRBV6-1 with TRBJ1-1; 7 bases agree with TRBD1. V dropped 7 bases and J dropped 3; count of bases not matched to a gene: 5. The length of the CDR3 is 13 residues. CDR1 and CDR2 (germline): MNHNS, SASEGT. The CDR3 here is CASIKDRYTEAFF. CDR3 DNA: TGTGCCAGCATCAAGGACAGGTACACTGAAGCTTTCTTT.

This clonotype was observed a handful of times. The chain has TRBV6-2 or TRBV6-3 and TRBJ2-2, with no clear D. The CDR3 covers 14 residues. The germline V and J ends were trimmed by 6 bases and 4 bases, with 12 bases remaining between them. Germline V gene lookup returns CDR1 MNHEY and CDR2 SVGEGT. The CDR3 sequence is CASSHGSTTGELFF. CDR3 nucleotide sequence: TGTGCCAGCAGCCACGGCAGTACCACCGGGGAGCTGTTTTTT.

This clonotype was seen ten or more times. The chain combines TRBV7-6 with TRBJ2-2; D gene ambiguous. This CDR3 is built from 15 residues. Germline V gene data show CDR1 as SGHVS and CDR2 as FNYEAQ. Trimming took 1 base from V and 1 from J, leaving 7 bases between them. The CDR3 loop is CASSLVQQNTGELFF. The CDR3 DNA sequence: TGTGCCAGCAGCTTAGTACAGCAGAACACCGGGGAGCTGTTTTTT. The full variable domain, in which reference TRBV7-6 and TRBJ2-2 provide the parts outside the CDR3, is GAGVSQSPRYKVTKRGQDVALRCDPISGHVSLYWYRQALGQGPEFLTYFNYEAQQDKSGLPNDRFSAERPEGSISTLTIQRTEQRDSAMYRCASSLVQQNTGELFFGEGSRLTVL.

This clonotype has a handful of counts. This chain connects TRBV24-1 to TRBJ2-1, with D possibly TRBD2 on 6 matching bases. Germline loops: CDR1 KGHDR, CDR2 SFDVKD. The length of the CDR3 is 17 residues. V was cut by 5 bases and J by 7 bases, with 23 bases left in between. The CDR3 bases are TGTGCCACCAGTGGTGAGGCTCGGTCCGGGGGTGGGAATGAGCAGTTCTTC. Its protein is CATSGEARSGGGNEQFF.